This is a list of T cell receptor beta chains from one sample in a study of early T cells in non-severe SARS-CoV-2 infection. TCRdb re-analysed the 5' RACE reads in MiXCR, keeping a single row per CDR3 protein. The sample lists around 66,000 distinct CDR3 sequences; 5.5% to 7% were seen once. Material: whole blood, obtained at baseline. The receptors stem from an adult who was a healthcare worker with PCR-confirmed SARS-CoV-2 infection or an uninfected control (not recorded which). Each CDR3 is given with its conserved first and last residue. Each record gives: CDR3 protein, CDR3 length, V gene.

cdr3_aa: CASSLLRDYQPLPPNEQFF; cdr3_length: 19; v_call: TRBV7-2
cdr3_aa: CASRKGSYEQYF; cdr3_length: 12; v_call: TRBV12-3/TRBV12-4
cdr3_aa: CASSLWNGGGSTYGYTF; cdr3_length: 17; v_call: TRBV5-6
cdr3_aa: CASSPGPYEQYF; cdr3_length: 12; v_call: TRBV18
cdr3_aa: CASRKGASRFLDTQYF; cdr3_length: 16; v_call: TRBV4-3
cdr3_aa: CSARAQEFLAGNNEQFF; cdr3_length: 17; v_call: TRBV20-1
cdr3_aa: CASSYSTRSIHNEQFF; cdr3_length: 16; v_call: TRBV6-2/TRBV6-3
cdr3_aa: CASSYEGHPFSYEQYF; cdr3_length: 16; v_call: TRBV6-2/TRBV6-3
cdr3_aa: CASSPDRYEQYF; cdr3_length: 12; v_call: TRBV7-9
cdr3_aa: CSARHRVAKNIQYF; cdr3_length: 14; v_call: TRBV20-1
cdr3_aa: CASSLVAYEQYF; cdr3_length: 12; v_call: TRBV5-1
cdr3_aa: CSAGPSDTQYF; cdr3_length: 11; v_call: TRBV20-1
cdr3_aa: CASSQTRQDTQYF; cdr3_length: 13; v_call: TRBV7-3
cdr3_aa: CSATRLVGDNEQFF; cdr3_length: 14; v_call: TRBV20-1
cdr3_aa: CASSLDLASGSRHEQFF; cdr3_length: 17; v_call: TRBV11-2
cdr3_aa: CASSENNQETQYF; cdr3_length: 13; v_call: TRBV2
cdr3_aa: CSVESGASNTGELFF; cdr3_length: 15; v_call: TRBV29-1
cdr3_aa: CASSSDGGYNSPLHF; cdr3_length: 15; v_call: TRBV5-6
cdr3_aa: CASSTSRDSTYEQYF; cdr3_length: 15; v_call: TRBV21-1
cdr3_aa: CASTPQGGRTEAFF; cdr3_length: 14; v_call: TRBV25-1
cdr3_aa: CASSYRNRGLTYGYTF; cdr3_length: 16; v_call: TRBV6-5
cdr3_aa: CASSLSGRGYADTQYF; cdr3_length: 16; v_call: TRBV7-2
cdr3_aa: CAWSVDGTYEQYF; cdr3_length: 13; v_call: TRBV30
cdr3_aa: CASSIDRGDEKLFF; cdr3_length: 14; v_call: TRBV5-4
cdr3_aa: CASSSGTSGVEDTQYF; cdr3_length: 16; v_call: TRBV28
cdr3_aa: CASSLTGVTEAFF; cdr3_length: 13; v_call: TRBV5-1
cdr3_aa: CARTLTSGSSSDTQYF; cdr3_length: 16; v_call: TRBV2
cdr3_aa: CASSPGTLKTYEQYF; cdr3_length: 15; v_call: TRBV5-1
cdr3_aa: CSATPTSGPTDTQYF; cdr3_length: 15; v_call: TRBV20-1
cdr3_aa: CASSPTNLPVDEQFF; cdr3_length: 15; v_call: TRBV7-2
cdr3_aa: CAISEGGQSGNTIYF; cdr3_length: 15; v_call: TRBV10-3
cdr3_aa: CASSQGSGGFSYNEQFF; cdr3_length: 17; v_call: TRBV4-3
cdr3_aa: CASSHRAENTGELFF; cdr3_length: 15; v_call: TRBV3-1
cdr3_aa: CASSFRVAGQPQHF; cdr3_length: 14; v_call: TRBV28
cdr3_aa: CATATGGREQPQHF; cdr3_length: 14; v_call: TRBV10-3
cdr3_aa: CASSAYRDRVTEAFF; cdr3_length: 15; v_call: TRBV27
cdr3_aa: CASSNRDRVKNEQFF; cdr3_length: 15; v_call: TRBV13
cdr3_aa: CASTLGGLGTEAFF; cdr3_length: 14; v_call: TRBV28
cdr3_aa: CSAGDRGTETQYF; cdr3_length: 13; v_call: TRBV20-1
cdr3_aa: CSAQVGAFSYEQYF; cdr3_length: 14; v_call: TRBV20-1
cdr3_aa: CSVRTEHNSPLHF; cdr3_length: 13; v_call: TRBV29-1
cdr3_aa: CASSGPGLAHTSTDTQYF; cdr3_length: 18; v_call: TRBV6-1
cdr3_aa: CASRWEGVAFF; cdr3_length: 11; v_call: TRBV6-1
cdr3_aa: CASSSGLARNEQFF; cdr3_length: 14; v_call: TRBV11-3
cdr3_aa: CASNSGTDFQETQYF; cdr3_length: 15; v_call: TRBV6-2/TRBV6-3
cdr3_aa: CSVAKDGNNEQFF; cdr3_length: 13; v_call: TRBV29-1